The 17 T cell receptor beta chains given below trace back to one sample, sequenced in a study of naive and memory T cell subsets. Both TRBC1 and TRBC2 were covered by a beta constant-region primer of two equimolar oligonucleotides. TCRdb used MiXCR to reprocess the UMI-ligation and nested PCR reads, holding one entry per CDR3 protein. This table has about 4,600 distinct CDR3 sequences, around 7.8% appearing once. Material: CD4+ TEMRA cells from blood. Subset of the sample: effector memory re-expressing CD45RA, CD45RA+ CD27-. These receptors originate from a human donor in good health.

This clonotype is deemed medium-sized. The rearrangement joins TRBV9 to TRBJ1-1, with TRBD1 matching 10 bases. The CDR3 covers 14 residues. With V trimmed by 3 bases and J by 8 bases, 7 bases remained unmatched. CDR1 and CDR2 (germline): SGDLS, YYNGEE. The CDR3 DNA sequence: TGTGCCAGCAGCGCCCGCATGACAGGGGGCGAAGCTTTCTTT. Translation: CASSARMTGGEAFF. Using reference TRBV9 and TRBJ1-1 for the parts outside the CDR3, the full variable domain is DSGVTQTPKHLITATGQRVTLRCSPRSGDLSVYWYQQSLDQGLQFLIQYYNGEERAKGNILERFSAQQFPDLHSELNLSSLELGDSALYFCASSARMTGGEAFFGQGTRLTVV.

This clonotype was recorded many times. The chain links TRBV7-2 to TRBJ2-7; D remains ambiguous. The CDR3 loop spans 16 amino acids. CDR1 and CDR2 from the germline V gene are SGHTA and FQGNSA. The V end was cut by 1 base, the J end by 2 bases, with 15 bases between. The CDR3: CASSLVASSTAYEQYF. CDR3 sequence (DNA): TGTGCCAGCAGCTTAGTTGCCAGCTCCACTGCCTACGAGCAGTACTTC.

This clonotype was found a few times. The V and J genes are TRBV6-5 and TRBJ1-2; maybe TRBD1 (6 bases). Germline CDR1 is MNHEY and CDR2 is SVGAGI. V dropped 8 bases and J dropped 5 bases, with 21 bases sitting between them. The length of the CDR3 is 15 residues. The DNA of the CDR3 is TGTGCCAGCGCCCAATCCGGGACATCACCGTATGGCTACACCTTC. It is translated as CASAQSGTSPYGYTF.

This clonotype was counted at least ten times. V is TRBV2 and J is TRBJ2-3; the match to TRBD2 covers 15 bases. Germline CDR1 SNHLY, CDR2 FYNNEI. The CDR3 runs 17 residues. V trimming: 6 bases; J trimming: 4 bases; junction bases outside the gene matches: 8. CDR3 nucleotide sequence: TGTGCCAGCAGCACAGGGACTAGCGGGAGGCGTTCAGATACGCAGTATTTT. Amino acids: CASSTGTSGRRSDTQYF.

This clonotype showed up many times. The rearrangement uses TRBV5-1 and TRBJ1-3, with a weak D call TRBD1 (6 bases). The CDR3 covers 15 residues. CDR1 and CDR2 from the germline V gene are SGHRS and YFSETQ. V gave up 0 bases and J gave up 4 bases, with 11 bases separating them. CDR3 loop: CASSLEAGAGNTIYF. Here the CDR3 DNA reads TGCGCCAGCAGCTTGGAAGCAGGGGCAGGAAACACCATATATTTT.

At least ten counts were recorded for this clonotype. One end of the junction does not line up with germline, which may come from a read error. CDR3 protein: CASSTPGLAHSNNEQFF. In DNA, the CDR3 is TGTGCCAGCAGCACCCCGGGACTAGCCCACTCCAACAATGAGCAGTTCTTC. V usage is TRBV28 and J usage is TRBJ2-1, with 9 positions matching TRBD2. Germline V gene data show CDR1 as MDHEN and CDR2 as SYDVKM. The CDR3 runs 17 residues.

This clonotype was seen more than once but under ten times. The rearrangement joins TRBV6-4 to TRBJ2-2, with D possibly matching TRBD2 (6 bases). CDR1 MRHNA and CDR2 SNTAGT come from the germline V gene. Trimming took off 4 bases at V and 4 bases at J, with 13 bases between the two ends. This CDR3 contains 15 residues. The CDR3 sequence is CASSVFSGVTGELFF. The CDR3 DNA sequence: TGTGCCAGCAGTGTTTTTTCGGGGGTCACCGGGGAGCTGTTTTTT.

This clonotype was found many times. The rearrangement uses TRBV12-3 or TRBV12-4 and TRBJ1-1, with 8 bases lining up with TRBD1. The V segment lost 5 bases and the J segment 7 bases; nucleotides outside the gene matches: 6. The CDR3 is made up of 13 amino acids. This chain's CDR3 is CASSAHRGGEAFF. In nucleotides, the CDR3 is TGTGCCAGCAGTGCGCACAGGGGGGGTGAAGCTTTCTTT.

In its sample, this clonotype is medium-sized. The rearrangement links TRBV20-1 to TRBJ2-1; perhaps TRBD2 as D (5 bases). The CDR3 spans 13 residues. The V end lost 2 bases, the J end lost 9 bases, and 14 bases lay between the germline ends. The germline V gene encodes CDR1 DFQATT and CDR2 SNEGSKA (reference sequence). DNA of the CDR3: TGCAGTGCTAGAAGGTTACTAGTCGGTGAGCAGTTCTTC. This sequence encodes CSARRLLVGEQFF.

This clonotype was seen a few times. A much larger clone lies one base from this, so it may be a read error. J is TRBJ2-5 and V is TRBV12-5; a possible D gene is TRBD1 (6 bases). CDR1 LGHNT and CDR2 FRNRAP come from the germline V gene. CDR3 length equals 12 residues. The CDR3, as DNA: TGTGCTAGTGGTGTGGTAGGACAGTCCCAGTACTTC. Protein: CASGVVGQSQYF.

In regard to this clonotype: A much more abundant neighbour one base away suggests this may be a read error. The V call is TRBV6-2 or TRBV6-3, the J call TRBJ2-1; 7 bases line up with TRBD1. In germline, CDR1 is MNHEY, CDR2 SVGEGT. V lost 6 bases to trimming and J lost 5 bases; unmatched junction nucleotides: 4. The length of the CDR3 is 13 residues. DNA for the CDR3: TGTGCCAGCAGACGTACAGGGGACAATGAGCAGTTCTTC. Amino acids: CASRRTGDNEQFF.

This clonotype was recorded many times. The V gene is TRBV19, the J gene TRBJ2-3; no reliable D call. Germline V gene sequence: CDR1 LNHDA, CDR2 SQIVND (reference sequence). V dropped 4 bases and J dropped 2 bases, with 1 base sitting between them. CDR3 size: 11 residues. DNA of the CDR3: TGTGCCAGTAGTACCACAGATACGCAGTATTTT. It encodes CASSTTDTQYF.

This clonotype was seen a few times. This chain joins TRBV29-1 and TRBJ2-2; 7 bases align to TRBD2. The CDR3 is made up of 14 amino acids. Germline-derived CDR1 and CDR2 are SQVTM and ANQGSEA. The J segment lost 6 bases and the V segment lost 7 bases, leaving 11 bases of the junction unmatched. Here the CDR3 DNA reads TGCAGCGCGAAAACCGGGACTACATCCGGGGAGCTGTTTTTT. The encoded protein is CSAKTGTTSGELFF.

This clonotype was counted ten times or more. This rearrangement joins TRBV2 to TRBJ2-5; no firm D call. CDR3 length: 12 amino acids. The V gene's germline CDR1 is SNHLY and CDR2 FYNNEI. V was trimmed by 3 bases and J by 4 bases, leaving 6 bases between them. The CDR3 loop reads CASSEFVETQYF. As DNA, the CDR3 is TGTGCCAGCAGTGAGTTCGTAGAGACCCAGTACTTC.

This clonotype was counted only a few times. The chain recombines TRBV20-1 with TRBJ2-5; no clear D gene. The V gene lost 5 bases and the J gene lost 4 bases, with 8 bases spanning the gap. There are 11 residues in the CDR3. Germline V gene lookup returns CDR1 DFQATT and CDR2 SNEGSKA (reference sequence). CDR3 amino acids: CSARLGETQYF. The CDR3 nucleotides read TGCAGTGCTCGGTTGGGAGAGACCCAGTACTTC.

V and J are TRBV9 and TRBJ2-3; D unresolved. CDR1 and CDR2 (germline): SGDLS, YYNGEE. V lost 5 bases and J lost 2, with 15 bases in between. The CDR3 length is 15 residues. The DNA for the CDR3 is TGTGCCAGCAGTCCCGGGCCACTACCCACAGATACGCAGTATTTT. Translated: CASSPGPLPTDTQYF.

The gene calls are TRBV14 and TRBJ2-1; D may be TRBD2 (6 bases). The CDR3 spans 18 residues. Deletions cut 0 bases from V and 3 bases from J, with 18 bases between. From germline, CDR1 is SGHDN and CDR2 FVKESK. The CDR3 protein is CASSQDILLATNYNEQFF. The DNA of the CDR3 is TGTGCCAGCAGCCAAGACATTCTCCTAGCGACAAACTACAATGAGCAGTTCTTC.